This T cell receptor (beta chain) was documented in a study of cytotoxic CD8 clonotypes in ibrutinib-treated CLL. As for the study in general: Results showed some 25 partial and 2 complete responses; following median 68 months, around 15 remained remitted, approximately 12 advanced. Averaging across samples gave roughly 250,000 productive templates and around 100,000 productive rearrangements. Whole-study findings and limits: The clonality rise at ibrutinib response reflected private clonotype expansion.

In the case of this clone: What it recognizes is unknown.

Measured with immunoSEQ multiplex PCR; TCRdb has only the in-frame clones, and not every one. The sample has some 300,000 clones, around four fifths seen once. Germline V gives CDR1 KGHSH, CDR2 LQKENI. The CDR3 has 14 residues. Trimming took off 3 bases at V and 3 bases at J, with 8 bases between the two ends. Sample: PBMCs, taken before ibrutinib treatment. The J gene is TRBJ2-2, the V gene TRBV18; D is ambiguous. The TCR was taken from a human donor with chronic lymphocytic leukemia. CDR3 sequence (DNA): TGTGCCAGCTCACCGGCCGTGGACACCGGGGAGCTGTTTTTT. Amino acid sequence: CASSPAVDTGELFF. The whole variable domain, remainder taken from reference TRBV18 and TRBJ2-2, is NAGVMQNPRHLVRRRGQEARLRCSPMKGHSHVYWYRQLPEEGLKFMVYLQKENIIDESGMPKERFSAEFPKEGPSILRIQQVVRGDSAAYFCASSPAVDTGELFFGEGSRLTVL.